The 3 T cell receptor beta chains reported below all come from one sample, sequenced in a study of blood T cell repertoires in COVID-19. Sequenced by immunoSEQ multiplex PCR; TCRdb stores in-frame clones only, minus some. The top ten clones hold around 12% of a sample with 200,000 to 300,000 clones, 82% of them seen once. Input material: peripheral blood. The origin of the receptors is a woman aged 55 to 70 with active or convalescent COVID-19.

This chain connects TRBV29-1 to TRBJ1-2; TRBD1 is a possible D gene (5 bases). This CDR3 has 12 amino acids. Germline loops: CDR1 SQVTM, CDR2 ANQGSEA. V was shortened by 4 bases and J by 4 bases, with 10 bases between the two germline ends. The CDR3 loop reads CSVVGGSYGYTF. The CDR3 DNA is TGCAGCGTTGTGGGGGGGAGCTATGGCTACACCTTC.

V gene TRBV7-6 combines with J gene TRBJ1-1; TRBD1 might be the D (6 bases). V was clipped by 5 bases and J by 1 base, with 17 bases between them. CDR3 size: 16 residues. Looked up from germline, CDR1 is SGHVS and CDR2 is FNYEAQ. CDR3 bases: TGTGCCAGCAGCCCCAGGGGCCCAAACGCGAACACTGAAGCTTTCTTT. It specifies CASSPRGPNANTEAFF.

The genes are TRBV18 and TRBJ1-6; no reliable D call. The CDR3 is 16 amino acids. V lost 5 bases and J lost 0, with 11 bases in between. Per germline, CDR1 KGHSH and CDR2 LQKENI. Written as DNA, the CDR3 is TGTGCCAGCTCATCCGCGGTCAGCTCCTATAATTCACCCCTCCACTTT. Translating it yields CASSSAVSSYNSPLHF.